The table lists the clone carrying this TCR beta chain with many counts. Its cognate antigen is unknown. From germline, CDR1 is LGHNA and CDR2 YSLEER. Germline trimming cut 4 bases from V and 8 bases from J; bases unmatched to any gene: 11. This CDR3 spans 15 amino acids. These data are taken from a study of T-cell memory formation after mild COVID-19. Study overall: Among the donors, TCR clusters were largely specific to each donor.

Study-wide points: A second wave of clones peaked on day 37, and their SARS-CoV-2 specificity went unconfirmed. Later expanders leaned toward CD4+, whereas clones contracting from day 15 to 85 were balanced CD4/CD8. Pre-infection memory contained some responding clones, which suggested that cross-reactive memory had joined.

MiXCR, run by TCRdb on the 5' RACE reads, gives a single entry per CDR3 protein. Among approximately 260,000 distinct CDR3 sequences, about a sixth were seen once, and the ten largest hold 22%. The receptor was isolated from a man between 18 and 35 years old who had mild COVID-19 (a few samples of this study predate the infection). Cell type and time point are not known. The sequencing sample was made of PBMCs or a T cell subset sorted from them (not recorded which). The chain joins TRBV4-3 to TRBJ2-1; 7 positions match TRBD2. CDR3 bases: TGCGCCAGCAGCCCGGGGGGACCCGAGCCCCATGAGCAGTTCTTC. Translating gives CASSPGGPEPHEQFF.